Presented here are 10 T cell receptor beta chains from one specimen sequenced in a study of T cell responses to AZD1222 COVID-19 vaccine. TCRdb's copy holds only in-frame clones and misses some; the assay was immunoSEQ multiplex PCR. The top ten hold roughly 6.5% of the sample, which has about 100,000 clones, 65% to 90% seen once. The sample consisted of peripheral blood, taken on day 0 of AZD1222 vaccination. The receptors originated from an adult in good health.

About this clone: Other DNA variants within this sample encode the same CDR3. The rearrangement uses TRBV30 and TRBJ1-1; D remains unclear. The CDR3 has 11 residues. Between the trimmed V and J ends, which lost 0 bases and 5 bases, there was a span of 4 bases. The germline CDR1 and CDR2 sequences are GTSNPN and SVGIG (reference sequence). The DNA of the CDR3 is TGTGCCTGGAGTGTGGGAACTGAAGCTTTCTTT. It specifies CAWSVGTEAFF.

This clone has just one count. The chain employs TRBV5-1 and TRBJ2-2, with D uncertain. The V and J ends lost 5 bases and 8 bases respectively, with 16 bases between them. The V gene's germline CDR1 is SGHRS and CDR2 YFSETQ. This CDR3 contains 14 residues. The CDR3 here is CASSGTTLRGELFF. In DNA form, the CDR3 reads TGCGCCAGCAGTGGTACTACCTTGAGAGGGGAGCTGTTTTTT.

This clone was seen only once. The J gene is TRBJ1-1, the V gene TRBV7-9; D call uncertain. This CDR3 has 15 residues. Deletions cut 5 bases from V and 3 bases from J, with 16 bases between. Germline assignment: CDR1 SEHNR and CDR2 FQNEAQ (reference sequence). The CDR3 DNA follows: TGTGCCAGCAGCATAGGTACGGCGATTGACACTGAAGCTTTCTTT. Translation: CASSIGTAIDTEAFF.

The rearrangement joins TRBV14 to TRBJ1-6; unclear D gene. Germline V CDR1 and CDR2: SGHDN, FVKESK. The germline V and J ends were trimmed by 1 base and 10 bases, with 8 bases remaining between them. The CDR3 consists of 13 residues. CDR3 in amino acids: CASSQVQESPLHF. Here the CDR3 DNA reads TGTGCCAGCAGCCAAGTCCAAGAGTCACCCCTCCACTTT.

This chain joins TRBV27 and TRBJ1-1; D unclear. The CDR3 extends over 13 amino acids. V was shortened by 4 bases and J by 0 bases, with 6 bases between the two germline ends. In germline, CDR1 is MNHEY, CDR2 SMNVEV (reference sequence). The CDR3 nucleotides are TGTGCCAGCAGTTCCTGGGTGAACACTGAAGCTTTCTTT. This encodes CASSSWVNTEAFF.

This clone was observed a handful of times. CDR3 sequence: CAYRGVGYNEQFF. As DNA, the CDR3 is TGTGCCTACAGGGGCGTCGGGTACAATGAGCAGTTCTTC. This chain uses TRBV30 with TRBJ2-1; TRBD1 aligns across 7 bases. Trimming removed 7 bases from V and 4 bases from J; junction bases left unmatched: 7. CDR3 length: 13 amino acids. CDR1 is GTSNPN and CDR2 is SVGIG in the germline V gene (reference sequence).

The chain is built from TRBV3-1 (or the pseudogene TRBV3-2) and TRBJ1-6; D is unclear. The germline V and J ends were trimmed by 1 base and 8 bases, with 27 bases remaining between them. CDR1 and CDR2 from the germline V gene are LGHDT and YNNKEL (reference sequence). The CDR3 runs 20 residues. In DNA form, the CDR3 reads TGTGCCAGCAGCCAAGGACGGCCGGGCTCTTGGGCTATAAGAGATTCACCCCTCCACTTT. Protein sequence: CASSQGRPGSWAIRDSPLHF.

The chain recombines TRBV2 with TRBJ1-6; 7 nucleotides agree with TRBD1. The CDR3 extends over 13 amino acids. CDR1 and CDR2 (germline): SNHLY, FYNNEI. Germline trimming cut 5 bases from V and 9 bases from J; bases unmatched to any gene: 4. The CDR3 bases are TGTGCCAGCAGTTACAGGGGTTTTTCACCCCTCCACTTT. This translates into CASSYRGFSPLHF.

The V and J genes are TRBV12-3 or TRBV12-4 and TRBJ1-2, with a possible D match to TRBD1 (5 bases). CDR3 length: 13 amino acids. V lost 6 bases, J lost 4 bases, and 12 bases lay in between. This CDR3 is CASSPGQTYGYTF. The DNA for the CDR3 is TGTGCCAGCAGCCCCGGACAAACCTATGGCTACACCTTC.

This clone appeared a single time. The rearrangement uses TRBV19 and TRBJ2-3; 9 bases are shared with TRBD1. Trimming removed 4 bases from V and 3 bases from J; junction bases left unmatched: 11. CDR3 length: 17 amino acids. Germline loops: CDR1 LNHDA, CDR2 SQIVND (reference sequence). DNA of the CDR3: TGTGCCAGTAGTACAAACAGGGGGCGGACTGTGACAGATACGCAGTATTTT. It specifies CASSTNRGRTVTDTQYF. Variable domain in full (rest from reference TRBV19 and TRBJ2-3): DGGITQSPKYLFRKEGQNVTLSCEQNLNHDAMYWYRQDPGQGLRLIYYSQIVNDFQKGDIAEGYSVSREKKESFPLTVTSAQKNPTAFYLCASSTNRGRTVTDTQYFGPGTRLTVL.